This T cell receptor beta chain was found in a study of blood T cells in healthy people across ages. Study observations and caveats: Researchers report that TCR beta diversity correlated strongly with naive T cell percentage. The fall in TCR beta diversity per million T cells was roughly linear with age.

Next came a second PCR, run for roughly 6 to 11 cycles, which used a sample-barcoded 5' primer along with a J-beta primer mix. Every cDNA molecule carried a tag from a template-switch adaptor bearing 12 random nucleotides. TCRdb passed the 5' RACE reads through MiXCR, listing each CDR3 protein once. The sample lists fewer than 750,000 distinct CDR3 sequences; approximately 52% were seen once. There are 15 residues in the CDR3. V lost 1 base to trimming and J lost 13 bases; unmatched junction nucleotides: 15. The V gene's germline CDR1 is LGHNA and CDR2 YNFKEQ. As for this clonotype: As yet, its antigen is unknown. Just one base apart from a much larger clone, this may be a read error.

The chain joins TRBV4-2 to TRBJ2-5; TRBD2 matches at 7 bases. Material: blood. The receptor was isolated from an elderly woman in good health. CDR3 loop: CASSQGGGSIGRRYF. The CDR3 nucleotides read TGTGCCAGCAGCCAAGGAGGCGGGAGTATTGGACGGCGGTACTTC.